Shown below are 7 T cell receptor beta chains from a single sample sequenced in a study of blood T cell repertoires in COVID-19. Sequenced by immunoSEQ multiplex PCR; TCRdb stores in-frame clones only, minus some. The table has around 200,000 clones, 75% to 90% seen once. Sequencing used PBMCs or T cells enriched from blood (not recorded which). These receptors all stem from a man aged 35 to 55 who had recovered from COVID-19.

The sample holds one count of this clone. The rearrangement uses TRBV11-2 and TRBJ2-5, with unresolved D. V was shortened by 4 bases and J by 2 bases, with 8 bases between the two germline ends. This CDR3 has 13 amino acids. Per germline, CDR1 SGHAT and CDR2 FQNNGV. CDR3 DNA sequence: TGTGCCAGCAGCTCCAGGCATCAAGAGACCCAGTACTTC. It codes for CASSSRHQETQYF.

V and J are TRBV29-1 and TRBJ2-2; 7 bases fit TRBD1. Germline V gives CDR1 SQVTM, CDR2 ANQGSEA. The CDR3 spans 13 residues. For the CDR3, the DNA is TGCAGTACCCACGAGGGGGCCACCGGGGAGCTGTTTTTT. It encodes CSTHEGATGELFF.

In its sample, this clone was seen once. V is TRBV5-1 and J is TRBJ2-1; 8 bases agree with TRBD1. This CDR3 is 15 amino acids long. Trimming cost V 0 bases and J 4 bases; bases outside gene matches: 3. Per the germline V gene, CDR1 is SGHRS and CDR2 is YFSETQ. CDR3 region: CASSLGQGAYNEQFF. The CDR3 nucleotides read TGCGCCAGCAGCTTGGGCCAGGGGGCTTACAATGAGCAGTTCTTC.

This chain connects TRBV29-1 to TRBJ1-1; no clear D. V shed 6 bases and J shed 5 bases, with 19 bases lying between them. CDR3 length: 14 amino acids. The germline V gene has CDR1 SQVTM and CDR2 ANQGSEA. For the CDR3, the DNA is TGCAGCGTCTCCCGGGGAGGGATGATAACTGAAGCTTTCTTT. Amino acid sequence: CSVSRGGMITEAFF.

As concerns this clone: One junction end does not reproduce the germline sequence, and a read error may be involved. The V gene is TRBV10-3, the J gene TRBJ1-3, with D tentatively TRBD1 (5 bases). The germline gives CDR1 ENHRY, CDR2 SYGVKD. The CDR3 loop spans 15 amino acids. The CDR3 region is CAITETDSSGNTIYF. The DNA for the CDR3 is TGTGCCATCACTGAGACCGACAGCTCTGGAAACACCATATATTTT.

The V gene is TRBV19, the J gene TRBJ1-1; the D gene is possibly TRBD1 (5 bases). The CDR3 spans 15 residues. CDR1 is LNHDA and CDR2 is SQIVND in the germline V gene (reference sequence). V was cut by 3 bases and J by 1 base, with 12 bases left in between. CDR3 DNA: TGTGCCAGTAGTATGGGGGGTACAGGGAACACTGAAGCTTTCTTT. Residues: CASSMGGTGNTEAFF.

This chain connects TRBV3-1 (or the pseudogene TRBV3-2) to TRBJ1-3; 9 bases line up with TRBD1. This CDR3 comprises 18 residues. V lost 2 bases to trimming and J lost 1 base; unmatched junction nucleotides: 9. CDR1 and CDR2 (germline): LGHDT, YNNKEL (reference sequence). The CDR3 sequence: CASSQPTGGPRSGNTIYF. CDR3 nucleotide sequence: TGTGCCAGCAGCCAACCGACAGGGGGTCCGAGGTCTGGAAACACCATATATTTT.